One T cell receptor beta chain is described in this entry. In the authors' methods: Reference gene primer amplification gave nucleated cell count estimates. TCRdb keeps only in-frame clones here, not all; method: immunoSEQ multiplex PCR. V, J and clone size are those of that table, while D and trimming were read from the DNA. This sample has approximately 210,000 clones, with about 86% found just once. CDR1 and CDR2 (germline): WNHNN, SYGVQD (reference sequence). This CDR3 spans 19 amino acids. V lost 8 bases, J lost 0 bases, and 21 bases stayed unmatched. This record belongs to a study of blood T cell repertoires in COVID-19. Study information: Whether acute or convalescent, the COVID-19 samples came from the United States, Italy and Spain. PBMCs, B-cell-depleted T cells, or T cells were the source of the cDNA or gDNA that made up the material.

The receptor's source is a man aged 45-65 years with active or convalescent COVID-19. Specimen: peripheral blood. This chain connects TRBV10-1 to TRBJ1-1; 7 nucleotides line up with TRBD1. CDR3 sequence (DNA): TGCGCCAGCCCCACCCACGGAGGACAAGGGGGCCGTATGAACACTGAAGCTTTCTTT. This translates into CASPTHGGQGGRMNTEAFF.